These 28 T cell receptor beta chains came from one sample sequenced in a study of blood T cell repertoires in COVID-19. Sequencing was performed with immunoSEQ multiplex PCR; in TCRdb, only in-frame clones are kept and a portion is missing. The sample records around 340,000 clones, about 92% being singletons. The specimen sequenced was peripheral blood. Receptors originate from a woman aged 60-75 years with COVID-19, enrolled during active disease.

The chain uses TRBV27 and TRBJ2-3; possibly TRBD1 for D (6 bases). Germline V CDR1 and CDR2: MNHEY, SMNVEV (reference sequence). Trimming removed 3 bases from V and 6 bases from J, with 16 bases in between. The CDR3 runs 15 residues. CDR3 sequence (DNA): TGTGCCAGCAGTTTTTCTCACCAGGGGTTTGATACGCAGTATTTT. Translated, it gives CASSFSHQGFDTQYF.

Points on this clone: This sample also contains other DNA sequences that code for the same CDR3. The chain carries TRBV12-5 and TRBJ1-2, with D perhaps TRBD1 (5 bases). This CDR3 has 13 residues. The V end lost 5 bases, the J end lost 1 base, and 8 bases lay between the germline ends. In germline, CDR1 is LGHNT, CDR2 FRNRAP. CDR3 sequence (DNA): TGTGCTAGTGGTGCAGGGATTAACTATGGCTACACCTTC. It encodes CASGAGINYGYTF.

The V call is TRBV28, the J call TRBJ2-1, with TRBD2 matching over 9 bases. The V segment lost 5 bases and the J segment 4 bases; nucleotides outside the gene matches: 6. Germline loops: CDR1 MDHEN, CDR2 SYDVKM. The CDR3 runs 15 residues. The CDR3 loop reads CASSPRLAGYNEQFF. CDR3 nucleotides: TGTGCCAGCAGTCCCCGTCTAGCGGGGTACAATGAGCAGTTCTTC.

The chain carries TRBV11-2 and TRBJ1-2; TRBD1 matches 7 bases. The CDR3 extends over 18 amino acids. The germline V gene encodes CDR1 SGHAT and CDR2 FQNNGV. Trimming removed 5 bases from V and 2 bases from J; junction bases left unmatched: 17. DNA for the CDR3: TGTGCCAGCAGCCGGGCCGGGGACAGCCTACTTCTCAACTATGGCTACACCTTC. It specifies CASSRAGDSLLLNYGYTF.

The rearrangement links TRBV6-5 to TRBJ2-7; the D is unclear. The V gene's germline CDR1 is MNHEY and CDR2 SVGAGI. V shed 5 bases and J shed 8 bases, with 10 bases lying between them. The CDR3 runs 11 residues. In nucleotides, the CDR3 is TGTGCCAGCAGTAGCCCCCTGAAGCAGTACTTC. The encoded protein is CASSSPLKQYF.

The V call is TRBV7-9, the J call TRBJ1-4; TRBD1 might be the D (5 bases). Per the germline V gene, CDR1 is SEHNR and CDR2 is FQNEAQ (reference sequence). The CDR3 has 18 amino acids. Trimming removed 1 base at V and 0 bases at J, with 15 bases between. CDR3 coding DNA: TGTGCCAGCAGCTTAGATCGCAGGGAGGGAACAACTAATGAAAAACTGTTTTTT. Translated: CASSLDRREGTTNEKLFF.

V and J are TRBV5-1 and TRBJ1-2, with D perhaps TRBD1 (6 bases). The V and J ends lost 5 bases and 3 bases respectively, with 17 bases between them. CDR3 length equals 15 residues. In germline, CDR1 is SGHRS, CDR2 YFSETQ. Written as DNA, the CDR3 is TGCGCCAGCAGGCAGTCTCAGGGGTCTTACTATGGCTACACCTTC. It codes for CASRQSQGSYYGYTF.

The genes are TRBV19 and TRBJ1-5, with 8 bases that match TRBD1. CDR1 LNHDA and CDR2 SQIVND come from the germline V gene (reference sequence). V shed 4 bases and J 4 bases; nucleotides not matched to a gene: 12. The CDR3 loop spans 17 amino acids. The CDR3 bases are TGTGCCAGTAGTACGGGGACAGGCCGCCTCGGGAATCAGCCCCAGCATTTT. The encoded protein is CASSTGTGRLGNQPQHF.

This sequence joins TRBV19 and TRBJ1-2; the match to TRBD1 covers 8 bases. Germline V gene lookup returns CDR1 LNHDA and CDR2 SQIVND (reference sequence). Trimming at V came to 1 base and at J to 8 bases, leaving 6 bases not matched to a gene. This CDR3 contains 14 residues. The CDR3 loop reads CASSIAGQGYGYTF. In DNA, the CDR3 is TGTGCCAGTAGTATAGCAGGACAGGGTTACGGCTACACCTTC.

About this clone itself: Other DNA sequences within the sample encode an identical CDR3. The gene calls are TRBV5-1 and TRBJ2-7, with a weak D call TRBD2 (6 bases). CDR1 and CDR2 (germline): SGHRS, YFSETQ. The length of the CDR3 is 14 residues. Trimming took off 0 bases at V and 0 bases at J, with 7 bases between the two ends. The CDR3 reads CASSLAGSSYEQYF. CDR3 bases: TGCGCCAGCAGCTTGGCCGGGAGCTCCTACGAGCAGTACTTC.

The rearrangement uses TRBV11-2 and TRBJ1-3, with D tentatively TRBD1 (5 bases). The CDR3 length is 13 residues. Per germline, CDR1 SGHAT and CDR2 FQNNGV. Trimming stripped 3 bases from V and 6 bases from J, with 9 bases between. The CDR3 DNA is TGTGCCAGCAGCTTCTCGGGGGAAAACACCATATATTTT. As protein: CASSFSGENTIYF.

This clone was seen just once. The chain recombines TRBV28 with TRBJ2-7; a possible D gene is TRBD2 (6 bases). This CDR3 is built from 14 residues. Trimming shortened V by 7 bases and J by 5 bases, and 18 bases separated the two germline ends. Germline CDR1 MDHEN, CDR2 SYDVKM. Here the CDR3 DNA reads TGTGCCAGCACTGAGGCGGGGCTCCAACACGAGCAGTACTTC. Its translation is CASTEAGLQHEQYF.

This clone was recorded once. The chain joins TRBV3-1 (or the pseudogene TRBV3-2) to TRBJ2-2; 15 nucleotides match TRBD2. V shed 0 bases, J shed 4 bases, and the junction held 9 bases outside the gene matches. Germline V gene sequence: CDR1 LGHDT, CDR2 YNNKEL (reference sequence). The CDR3 length is 20 residues. CDR3 bases: TGTGCCAGCAGCCAAGATCCAGGACTAGCGGGGGGGCCGGTCACCGGGGAGCTGTTTTTT. Translation gives CASSQDPGLAGGPVTGELFF.

V and J are TRBV28 and TRBJ2-7, with D perhaps matching TRBD1 (5 bases). Germline CDR1 is MDHEN and CDR2 is SYDVKM. V gave up 10 bases and J gave up 2 bases, with 18 bases separating them. The CDR3 is 14 amino acids. CDR3 region: CAIKIGGAAYEQYF. The DNA for the CDR3 is TGTGCCATTAAGATTGGTGGGGCCGCCTACGAGCAGTACTTC.

This sequence joins TRBV18 and TRBJ2-3, with D possibly matching TRBD1 (6 bases). This CDR3 contains 16 residues. Between the trimmed V and J ends, which lost 1 base and 2 bases, there was a span of 13 bases. Germline-derived CDR1 and CDR2 are KGHSH and LQKENI. The CDR3 sequence is CASSPRGQLATDTQYF. CDR3 bases: TGTGCCAGCTCACCACGGGGACAATTGGCCACAGATACGCAGTATTTT.

This clone was counted a few times. V usage is TRBV15 and J usage is TRBJ1-1; 9 bases are a match to TRBD1. V lost 1 base to trimming and J lost 5 bases; unmatched junction nucleotides: 8. The CDR3 is 16 residues long. Germline values: CDR1 LNHNV, CDR2 YYDKDF (reference sequence). CDR3 in amino acids: CATSRAGTGRETEAFF. CDR3 nucleotides: TGTGCCACCAGCAGAGCGGGGACAGGGAGAGAAACTGAAGCTTTCTTT. The full variable domain, its missing parts supplied by reference TRBV15 and TRBJ1-1, is DAMVIQNPRYQVTQFGKPVTLSCSQTLNHNVMYWYQQKSSQAPKLLFHYYDKDFNNEADTPDNFQSRRPNTSFCFLDIRSPGLGDTAMYLCATSRAGTGRETEAFFGQGTRLTVV.

The V gene is TRBV9, the J gene TRBJ1-6; no definite D call. CDR1 is SGDLS, CDR2 YYNGEE, per germline. Between the trimmed V and J ends, which lost 0 bases and 8 bases, there was a span of 6 bases. The CDR3 length is 13 residues. The CDR3 DNA sequence: TGTGCCAGCAGCGTAGGGTACTATTCACCCCTCCACTTT. Translating gives CASSVGYYSPLHF.

The chain couples TRBV4-1 to TRBJ1-2; 9 bases agree with TRBD1. Losses at the gene ends were 6 bases for V and 0 bases for J; bases not matched to a gene: 8. Germline-derived CDR1 and CDR2 are MGHRA and YSYEKL. This CDR3 is built from 16 residues. CDR3 residues: CASRPRQGGSNYGYTF. The DNA of the CDR3 is TGCGCCAGCAGACCCCGACAGGGGGGTTCTAACTATGGCTACACCTTC.

The V call is TRBV6-5, the J call TRBJ1-1; D is unclear. Germline assignment: CDR1 MNHEY and CDR2 SVGAGI. The CDR3 has 11 amino acids. Trimming pared 7 bases from V and 8 bases from J, leaving 11 bases between. Here the CDR3 DNA reads TGTGCCAGCATCCGCGCGGCGGAAGCTTTCTTT. Its protein is CASIRAAEAFF.

The gene calls are TRBV7-9 and TRBJ1-1; tentative D call: TRBD1 (6 bases). V was pared by 1 base and J by 3 bases, with 9 bases between. Germline V gene sequence: CDR1 SEHNR, CDR2 FQNEAQ (reference sequence). This CDR3 has 14 residues. CDR3 protein: CASSLEGGYTEAFF. In DNA, the CDR3 is TGTGCCAGCAGCTTAGAGGGGGGGTACACTGAAGCTTTCTTT.

The V gene is TRBV15, the J gene TRBJ1-5; no definite D call. With 0 bases removed from V and 0 bases from J, the gap between germline ends came to 6 bases. The CDR3 has 15 residues. Per the germline V gene, CDR1 is LNHNV and CDR2 is YYDKDF (reference sequence). DNA for the CDR3: TGTGCCACCAGCAGAGAGGGAGGTAGCAATCAGCCCCAGCATTTT. As protein: CATSREGGSNQPQHF. Full variable domain (outside the CDR3, taken from reference TRBV15 and TRBJ1-5): DAMVIQNPRYQVTQFGKPVTLSCSQTLNHNVMYWYQQKSSQAPKLLFHYYDKDFNNEADTPDNFQSRRPNTSFCFLDIRSPGLGDTAMYLCATSREGGSNQPQHFGDGTRLSIL.

In this sample, this clone turned up a few times. The gene calls are TRBV5-1 and TRBJ1-1; possibly TRBD1 for D (5 bases). V dropped 7 bases and J dropped 4 bases, with 14 bases sitting between them. The CDR3 consists of 13 residues. CDR1 and CDR2 (germline): SGHRS, YFSETQ. The chain's CDR3 is CASADGGGTEAFF. The CDR3 coding sequence is TGCGCCAGCGCCGACGGGGGTGGCACTGAAGCTTTCTTT. The full variable domain, with the rest looked up from reference TRBV5-1 and TRBJ1-1, is KAGVTQTPRYLIKTRGQQVTLSCSPISGHRSVSWYQQTPGQGLQFLFEYFSETQRNKGNFPGRFSGRQFSNSRSEMNVSTLELGDSALYLCASADGGGTEAFFGQGTRLTVV.

This chain connects TRBV28 to TRBJ2-3, with 13 bases aligning to TRBD2. V gave up 6 bases and J gave up 7 bases; unmatched junction bases: 13. The CDR3 length is 17 residues. CDR1 is MDHEN and CDR2 is SYDVKM in the germline V gene. CDR3 loop: CASRTGLAGEERYTQYF. CDR3 DNA: TGTGCCAGCAGAACAGGACTAGCGGGAGAAGAACGGTATACGCAGTATTTT.

The chain is built from TRBV7-7 and TRBJ2-2, with D tentatively TRBD1 (5 bases). V gave up 2 bases and J gave up 8 bases, with 18 bases separating them. Germline CDR1 reads SSHAT; CDR2 reads FNYEAQ (reference sequence). CDR3 length: 16 amino acids. As DNA, the CDR3 is TGTGCCAGCAGCTTAAGTTCCCAGGGTTTGTCGGGGGAGCTGTTTTTT. It specifies CASSLSSQGLSGELFF.

The J gene is TRBJ1-3, the V gene TRBV30; no reliable D call. Trimming cost V 3 bases and J 2 bases, with 8 bases left between them. The germline CDR1 and CDR2 sequences are GTSNPN and SVGIG (reference sequence). The CDR3 totals 13 residues. The chain's CDR3 is CAWSQGAGNTIYF. Written as DNA, the CDR3 is TGTGCCTGGAGCCAAGGAGCTGGAAACACCATATATTTT. Full variable domain (rest looked up from reference TRBV30 and TRBJ1-3): SQTIHQWPATLVQPVGSPLSLECTVEGTSNPNLYWYRQAAGRGLQLLFYSVGIGQISSEVPQNLSASRPQDRQFILSSKKLLLSDSGFYLCAWSQGAGNTIYFGEGSWLTVV.

The chain combines TRBV29-1 with TRBJ2-7, with D maybe TRBD1 (6 bases). CDR3 length equals 14 residues. From germline, CDR1 is SQVTM and CDR2 ANQGSEA. V was cut by 7 bases and J by 2 bases, with 18 bases left in between. The CDR3 spells CSASTGFGTYEQYF. The CDR3 DNA follows: TGCAGCGCCTCAACAGGGTTTGGAACCTACGAGCAGTACTTC.

The chain carries TRBV3-1 (or the pseudogene TRBV3-2) and TRBJ1-1; D gene uncertain. Germline assignment: CDR1 LGHDT and CDR2 YNNKEL (reference sequence). The length of the CDR3 is 13 residues. Trimming took off 1 base at V and 3 bases at J, with 6 bases between the two ends. The CDR3 coding sequence is TGTGCCAGCAGCCAAGGACACCACACTGAAGCTTTCTTT. Its protein is CASSQGHHTEAFF.

The rearrangement joins TRBV2 to TRBJ1-3; possible D gene TRBD1, 5 bases. V lost 4 bases and J lost 0, with 10 bases in between. The germline gives CDR1 SNHLY, CDR2 FYNNEI. The CDR3 is made up of 15 amino acids. CDR3 protein: CASSAGITSGNTIYF. The DNA for the CDR3 is TGTGCCAGCAGTGCAGGGATCACCTCTGGAAACACCATATATTTT.